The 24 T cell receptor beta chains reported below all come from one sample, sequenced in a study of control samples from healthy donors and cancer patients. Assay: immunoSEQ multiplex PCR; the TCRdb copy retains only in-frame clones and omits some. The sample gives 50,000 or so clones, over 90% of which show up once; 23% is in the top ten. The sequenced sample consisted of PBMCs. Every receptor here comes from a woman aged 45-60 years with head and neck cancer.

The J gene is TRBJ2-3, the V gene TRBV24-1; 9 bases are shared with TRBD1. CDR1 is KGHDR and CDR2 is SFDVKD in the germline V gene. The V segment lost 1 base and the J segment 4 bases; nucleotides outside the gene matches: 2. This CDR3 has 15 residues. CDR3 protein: CATSDFGQGPDTQYF. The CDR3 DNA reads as TGTGCCACCAGTGATTTCGGACAGGGGCCAGATACGCAGTATTTT.

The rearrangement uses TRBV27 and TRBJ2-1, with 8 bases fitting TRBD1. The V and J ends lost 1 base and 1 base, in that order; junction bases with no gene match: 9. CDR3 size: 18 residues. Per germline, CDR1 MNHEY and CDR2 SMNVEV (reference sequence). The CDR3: CASSLFFGQGISYNEQFF. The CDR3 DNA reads TGTGCCAGCAGTTTATTTTTCGGACAGGGCATTTCCTACAATGAGCAGTTCTTC.

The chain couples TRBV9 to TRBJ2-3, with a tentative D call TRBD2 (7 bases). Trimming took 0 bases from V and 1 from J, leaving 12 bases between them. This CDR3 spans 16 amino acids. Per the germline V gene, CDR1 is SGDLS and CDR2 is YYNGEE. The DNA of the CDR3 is TGTGCCAGCAGCGTAGGAGGGGGAGGGCGCACAGATACGCAGTATTTT. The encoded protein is CASSVGGGGRTDTQYF.

CDR3 sequence reads: CASRNRDSSYEQYF. The CDR3 DNA reads as TGTGCCAGCAGGAACCGGGACAGTTCCTACGAGCAGTACTTC. The V call is TRBV2, the J call TRBJ2-7, with 7 bases lining up with TRBD1. Germline V gene data show CDR1 as SNHLY and CDR2 as FYNNEI. The CDR3 has 14 residues. With 6 bases clipped from V and 1 base from J, the junction kept 6 bases outside the gene matches.

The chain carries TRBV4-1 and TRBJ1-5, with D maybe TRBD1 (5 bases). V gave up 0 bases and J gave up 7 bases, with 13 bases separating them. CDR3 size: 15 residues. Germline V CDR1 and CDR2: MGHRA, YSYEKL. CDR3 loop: CASSQDTTGRQPQHF. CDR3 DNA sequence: TGCGCCAGCAGCCAAGATACAACAGGTCGCCAGCCCCAGCATTTT.

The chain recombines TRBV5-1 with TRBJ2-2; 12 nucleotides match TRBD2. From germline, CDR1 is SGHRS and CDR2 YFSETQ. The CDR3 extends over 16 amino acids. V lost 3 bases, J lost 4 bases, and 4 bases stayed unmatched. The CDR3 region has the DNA TGCGCCAGCAGCTCGACGGGACTAGCGGGCACCGGGGAGCTGTTTTTT. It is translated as CASSSTGLAGTGELFF. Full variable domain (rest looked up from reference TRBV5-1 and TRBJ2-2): KAGVTQTPRYLIKTRGQQVTLSCSPISGHRSVSWYQQTPGQGLQFLFEYFSETQRNKGNFPGRFSGRQFSNSRSEMNVSTLELGDSALYLCASSSTGLAGTGELFFGEGSRLTVL.

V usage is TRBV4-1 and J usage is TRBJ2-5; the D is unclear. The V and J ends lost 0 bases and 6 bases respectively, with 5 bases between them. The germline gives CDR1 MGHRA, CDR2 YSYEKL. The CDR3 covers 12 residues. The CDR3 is CASSQDLKTQYF. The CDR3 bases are TGCGCCAGCAGCCAAGATCTGAAGACCCAGTACTTC.

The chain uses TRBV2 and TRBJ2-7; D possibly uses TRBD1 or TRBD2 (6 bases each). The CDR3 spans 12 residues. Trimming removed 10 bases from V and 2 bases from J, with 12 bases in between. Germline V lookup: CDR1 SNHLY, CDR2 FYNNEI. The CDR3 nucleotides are TGTGCCACATCCGGGGGCCCCTACGAGCAGTACTTC. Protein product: CATSGGPYEQYF.

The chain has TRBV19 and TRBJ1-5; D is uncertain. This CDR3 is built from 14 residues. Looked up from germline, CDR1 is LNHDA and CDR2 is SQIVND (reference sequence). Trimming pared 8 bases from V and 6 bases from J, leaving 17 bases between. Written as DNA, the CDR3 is TGTGCCAGTTCCACCCTCGGCCGAGGTCAGCCCCAGCATTTT. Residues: CASSTLGRGQPQHF.

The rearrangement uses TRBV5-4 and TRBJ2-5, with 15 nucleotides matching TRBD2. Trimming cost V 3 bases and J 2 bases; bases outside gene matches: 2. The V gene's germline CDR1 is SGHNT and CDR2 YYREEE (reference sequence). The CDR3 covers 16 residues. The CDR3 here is CASSWGLAGGQETQYF. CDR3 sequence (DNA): TGTGCCAGCAGCTGGGGACTAGCGGGGGGTCAAGAGACCCAGTACTTC. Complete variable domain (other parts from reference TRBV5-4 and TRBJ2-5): ETGVTQSPTHLIKTRGQQVTLRCSSQSGHNTVSWYQQALGQGPQFIFQYYREEENGRGNFPPRFSGLQFPNYSSELNVNALELDDSALYLCASSWGLAGGQETQYFGPGTRLLVL.

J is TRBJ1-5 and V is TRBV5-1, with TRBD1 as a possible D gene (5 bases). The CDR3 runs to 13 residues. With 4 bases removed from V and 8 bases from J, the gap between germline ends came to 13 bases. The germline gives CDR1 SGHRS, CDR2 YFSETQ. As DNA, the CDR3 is TGCGCCAGCAGCCTCCAGGGTAGTGAGCCCCAGCATTTT. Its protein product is CASSLQGSEPQHF.

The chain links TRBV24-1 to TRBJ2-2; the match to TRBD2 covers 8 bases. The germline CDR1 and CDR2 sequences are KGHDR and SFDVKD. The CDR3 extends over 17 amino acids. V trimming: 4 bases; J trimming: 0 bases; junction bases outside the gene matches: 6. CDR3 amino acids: CATSDARLASNTGELFF. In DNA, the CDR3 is TGTGCCACCAGTGACGCCAGACTAGCGTCGAACACCGGGGAGCTGTTTTTT.

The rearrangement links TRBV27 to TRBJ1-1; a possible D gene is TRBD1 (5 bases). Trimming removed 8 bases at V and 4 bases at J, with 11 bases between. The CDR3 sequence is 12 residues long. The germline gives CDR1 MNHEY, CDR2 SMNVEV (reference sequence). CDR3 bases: TGTGCCAGCCAGGGTATGGCCACTGAAGCTTTCTTT. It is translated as CASQGMATEAFF.

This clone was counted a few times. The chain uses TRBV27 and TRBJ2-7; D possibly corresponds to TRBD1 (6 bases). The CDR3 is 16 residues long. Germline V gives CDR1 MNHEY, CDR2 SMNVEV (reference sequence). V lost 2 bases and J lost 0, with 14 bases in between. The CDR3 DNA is TGTGCCAGCAGTTTAAAGGGCACAGGGACCTCCTACGAGCAGTACTTC. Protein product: CASSLKGTGTSYEQYF.

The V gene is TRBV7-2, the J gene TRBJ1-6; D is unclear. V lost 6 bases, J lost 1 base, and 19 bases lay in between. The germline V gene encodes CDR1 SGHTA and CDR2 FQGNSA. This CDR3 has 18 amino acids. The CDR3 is CASSSAGPSRSYNSPLHF. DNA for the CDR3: TGTGCCAGCAGTTCCGCGGGTCCCTCCAGGTCCTATAATTCACCCCTCCACTTT. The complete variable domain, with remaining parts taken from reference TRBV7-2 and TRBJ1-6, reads GAGVSQSPSNKVTEKGKDVELRCDPISGHTALYWYRQSLGQGLEFLIYFQGNSAPDKSGLPSDRFSAERTGGSVSTLTIQRTQQEDSAVYLCASSSAGPSRSYNSPLHFGNGTRLTVT.

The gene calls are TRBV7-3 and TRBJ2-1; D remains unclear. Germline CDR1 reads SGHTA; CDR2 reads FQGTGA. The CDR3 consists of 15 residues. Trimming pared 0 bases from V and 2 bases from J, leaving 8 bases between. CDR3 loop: CASSLTVGPYNEQFF. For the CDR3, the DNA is TGTGCCAGCAGCTTAACAGTGGGCCCCTACAATGAGCAGTTCTTC.

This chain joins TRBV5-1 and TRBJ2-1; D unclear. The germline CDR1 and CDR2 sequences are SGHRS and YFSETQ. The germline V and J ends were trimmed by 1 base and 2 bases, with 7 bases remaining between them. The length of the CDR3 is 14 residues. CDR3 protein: CASSLTTAYNEQFF. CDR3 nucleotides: TGCGCCAGCAGCTTGACGACGGCCTACAATGAGCAGTTCTTC.

The chain's CDR3 is CASSPRRRGFTEAFF. DNA for the CDR3: TGTGCCAGCAGCCCGCGGCGTCGGGGATTCACTGAAGCTTTCTTT. V usage is TRBV14 and J usage is TRBJ1-1; D remains ambiguous. Trimming shortened V by 4 bases and J by 4 bases, and 16 bases separated the two germline ends. This CDR3 is 15 amino acids long. Germline-derived CDR1 and CDR2 are SGHDN and FVKESK. Filled out from reference TRBV14 and TRBJ1-1, the complete variable domain reads EAGVTQFPSHSVIEKGQTVTLRCDPISGHDNLYWYRRVMGKEIKFLLHFVKESKQDESGMPNNRFLAERTGGTYSTLKVQPAELEDSGVYFCASSPRRRGFTEAFFGQGTRLTVV.

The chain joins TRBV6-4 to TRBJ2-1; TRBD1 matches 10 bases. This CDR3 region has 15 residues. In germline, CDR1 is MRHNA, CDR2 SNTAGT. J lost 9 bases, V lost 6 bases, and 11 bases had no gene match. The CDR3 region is CASSPSGTGVVEQFF. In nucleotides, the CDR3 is TGTGCCAGCAGCCCCTCCGGGACAGGGGTTGTTGAGCAGTTCTTC.

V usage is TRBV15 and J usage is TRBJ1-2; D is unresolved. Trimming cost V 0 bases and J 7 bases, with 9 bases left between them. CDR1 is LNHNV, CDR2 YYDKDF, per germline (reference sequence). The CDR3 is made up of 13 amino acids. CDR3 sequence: CATSRDRRVGYTF. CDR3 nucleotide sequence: TGTGCCACCAGCAGAGATAGGCGGGTTGGCTACACCTTC.

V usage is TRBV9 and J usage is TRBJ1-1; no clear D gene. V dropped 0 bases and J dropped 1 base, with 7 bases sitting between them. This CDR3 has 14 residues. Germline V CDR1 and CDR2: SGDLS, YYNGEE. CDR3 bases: TGTGCCAGCAGCGTAGGGACGGGGAACACTGAAGCTTTCTTT. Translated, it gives CASSVGTGNTEAFF.

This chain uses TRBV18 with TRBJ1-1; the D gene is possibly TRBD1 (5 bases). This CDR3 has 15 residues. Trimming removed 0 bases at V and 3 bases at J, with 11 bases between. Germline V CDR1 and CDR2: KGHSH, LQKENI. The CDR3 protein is CASSPPGGWDTEAFF. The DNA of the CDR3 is TGTGCCAGCTCACCACCTGGGGGGTGGGACACTGAAGCTTTCTTT.

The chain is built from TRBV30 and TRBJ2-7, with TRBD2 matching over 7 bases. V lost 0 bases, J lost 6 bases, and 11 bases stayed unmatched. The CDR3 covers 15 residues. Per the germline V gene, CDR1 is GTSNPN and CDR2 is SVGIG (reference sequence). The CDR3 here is CAWSVLGGRSFEQYF. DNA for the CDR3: TGTGCCTGGAGTGTACTCGGGGGGAGGTCGTTCGAGCAGTACTTC.

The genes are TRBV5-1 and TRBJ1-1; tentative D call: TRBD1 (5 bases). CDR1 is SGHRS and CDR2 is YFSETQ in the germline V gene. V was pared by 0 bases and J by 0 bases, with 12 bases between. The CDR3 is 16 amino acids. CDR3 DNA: TGCGCCAGCAGCTTGGTAGCAGGGACGATGAACACTGAAGCTTTCTTT. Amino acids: CASSLVAGTMNTEAFF.